A single sample gave rise to the 23 T cell receptor beta chains below, sequenced in a study of cytomegalovirus exposure and HLA in healthy donors listed by TCRdb under 2017. To prepare the library, the immunoSEQ multiplex PCR assay was applied. A mixture of 60 forward primers for TCR Vbeta segments and 13 reverse primers for TCR Jbeta segments was used in the multiplex PCR. Sourced from immuneACCESS, this table was stored by TCRdb with only in-frame sequences that have V and J called. A share of the clones is absent; for the studies checked, an unresolved V gene accounts for under half, and the remainder has no known explanation. This sample comprises about 190,000 clones, 60% to 80% of them detected only once. The leading ten clones occupy less than 2% of the sample. The sequenced material came from PBMCs. Every receptor here comes from a woman aged 18-29 years in good health and CMV-seronegative.

The chain employs TRBV7-3 and TRBJ2-2; TRBD2 is a possible D gene (6 bases). The CDR3 spans 14 residues. V lost 4 bases and J lost 5, with 11 bases in between. The germline V gene encodes CDR1 SGHTA and CDR2 FQGTGA. The CDR3 sequence is CASSSSAGTGELFF. The CDR3 nucleotides read TGTGCCAGCAGCTCCTCGGCGGGGACCGGGGAGCTGTTTTTT.

The V and J genes are TRBV4-1 and TRBJ2-1; weak D call: TRBD2 (6 bases). CDR3 length equals 15 residues. Germline CDR1 reads MGHRA; CDR2 reads YSYEKL. V lost 0 bases, J lost 8 bases, and 14 bases lay in between. CDR3 DNA: TGCGCCAGCAGCCAAGAGTGGGGGGTCATCGATGAGCAGTTCTTC. Its protein product is CASSQEWGVIDEQFF.

This clone showed up just once. The V gene is TRBV29-1, the J gene TRBJ2-7; D might be TRBD1 (6 bases). V shed 3 bases and J shed 3 bases, with 9 bases lying between them. Germline V CDR1 and CDR2: SQVTM, ANQGSEA. The CDR3 is 12 residues long. The CDR3 protein is CSVEAGDYEQYF. For the CDR3, the DNA is TGCAGCGTTGAGGCAGGGGACTACGAGCAGTACTTC.

The V and J genes are TRBV6-1 and TRBJ2-7; 10 positions agree with TRBD2. Germline V gene data show CDR1 as MNHNS and CDR2 as SASEGT. Losses at the gene ends were 1 base for V and 5 bases for J; bases not matched to a gene: 8. The CDR3 loop spans 16 amino acids. The CDR3 DNA is TGTGCCAGCAGTGAAGAAACTCTAGCGGGGGTGGACGAGCAGTACTTC. Its translation is CASSEETLAGVDEQYF.

The chain recombines TRBV9 with TRBJ1-1; no firm D call. The germline V gene encodes CDR1 SGDLS and CDR2 YYNGEE. The length of the CDR3 is 13 residues. Trimming took 1 base from V and 1 from J, leaving 5 bases between them. DNA for the CDR3: TGTGCCAGCAGCGTAACAGCGAACACTGAAGCTTTCTTT. Translating gives CASSVTANTEAFF.

The chain links TRBV7-9 to TRBJ1-1; D is undetermined. CDR1 is SEHNR and CDR2 is FQNEAQ in the germline V gene (reference sequence). Trimming removed 1 base from V and 3 bases from J, with 6 bases in between. This CDR3 has 13 residues. The CDR3 sequence: CASSLVPDTEAFF. DNA of the CDR3: TGTGCCAGCAGCTTAGTTCCGGACACTGAAGCTTTCTTT.

This clone has only a few counts. The chain combines TRBV2 with TRBJ1-5; 11 positions match TRBD1. Trimming took 5 bases from V and 2 from J; bases not matched to a gene: 2. The CDR3 spans 15 residues. Germline V CDR1 and CDR2: SNHLY, FYNNEI. DNA for the CDR3: TGTGCCAGCAGTTTGGACAGGGGGCGCAATCAGCCCCAGCATTTT. Translated, it gives CASSLDRGRNQPQHF.

V gene TRBV4-2 combines with J gene TRBJ2-2; D unresolved. V gave up 0 bases and J gave up 4 bases, with 15 bases separating them. The CDR3 runs 17 residues. The germline V gene has CDR1 LGHNA and CDR2 YNFKEQ. The CDR3 region is CASSQDGAIAFTGELFF. The CDR3, as DNA: TGTGCCAGCAGCCAAGATGGAGCGATAGCTTTCACCGGGGAGCTGTTTTTT.

This sequence joins TRBV28 and TRBJ2-7; D perhaps matches TRBD1 (6 bases). Germline loops: CDR1 MDHEN, CDR2 SYDVKM. V lost 6 bases and J 5 bases, leaving 20 bases between the germline ends. The length of the CDR3 is 15 residues. The CDR3 DNA reads as TGTGCCAGCAGCCCCCAACAGGGAGTCATGGACGAGCAGTACTTC. It translates to CASSPQQGVMDEQYF.

This sequence joins TRBV5-1 and TRBJ2-2; D possibly corresponds to TRBD2 (6 bases). The CDR3 has 16 residues. CDR1 is SGHRS, CDR2 YFSETQ, per germline. V was trimmed by 4 bases and J by 0 bases, leaving 13 bases between them. CDR3 bases: TGCGCCAGCAGCCCCCCCGGGAGATCGAACACCGGGGAGCTGTTTTTT. It encodes CASSPPGRSNTGELFF.

This clone has a handful of counts. The chain employs TRBV27 and TRBJ2-2; D unclear. The V end lost 8 bases, the J end lost 1 base, and 14 bases lay between the germline ends. Looked up from germline, CDR1 is MNHEY and CDR2 is SMNVEV (reference sequence). The CDR3 is 15 residues long. The CDR3 region is CASFKLPQNTGELFF. The CDR3 DNA follows: TGTGCCAGCTTCAAGCTCCCTCAGAACACCGGGGAGCTGTTTTTT.

The rearrangement uses TRBV21-1 and TRBJ2-5; the table assigns TRBD2, which was not confirmed against the DNA. Judging by the DNA end, TRBJ2-7 fits better; the J call may be wrong. TRBV21-1 is given as a pseudogene. This CDR3 contains 15 residues. The CDR3 region is CASSRFPGSSYEQYF. CDR3 DNA sequence: TGTGCCAGCAGCAGATTTCCGGGATCTTCCTACGAGCAGTACTTC.

This clone was observed many times. The chain couples TRBV5-1 to TRBJ2-1; 9 nucleotides line up with TRBD1. The CDR3 is made up of 16 amino acids. Germline V gene sequence: CDR1 SGHRS, CDR2 YFSETQ. V trimming: 2 bases; J trimming: 6 bases; junction bases outside the gene matches: 9. The CDR3 DNA is TGCGCCAGCAGCTTACCCGGGACAGGGAGTCTCAATGAGCAGTTCTTC. Translation: CASSLPGTGSLNEQFF.

The chain combines TRBV28 with TRBJ2-3, with TRBD1 as a possible D gene (5 bases). This CDR3 spans 12 amino acids. The germline V gene has CDR1 MDHEN and CDR2 SYDVKM. V was clipped by 6 bases and J by 1 base, with 5 bases between them. The CDR3 spells CASSRGTDTQYF. The CDR3 DNA is TGTGCCAGCAGCAGGGGCACAGATACGCAGTATTTT.

In DNA, the CDR3 is TGTGCCAGCAGCTCTTCTATCGGGACAGGATACGAGCAGTACTTC. Protein product: CASSSSIGTGYEQYF. The chain combines TRBV7-2 with TRBJ2-7; 8 nucleotides line up with TRBD1. The CDR3 is made up of 15 amino acids. Germline V CDR1 and CDR2: SGHTA, FQGNSA. J lost 4 bases, V lost 4 bases, and 9 bases had no gene match. Variable domain in full (rest from reference TRBV7-2 and TRBJ2-7): GAGVSQSPSNKVTEKGKDVELRCDPISGHTALYWYRQSLGQGLEFLIYFQGNSAPDKSGLPSDRFSAERTGGSVSTLTIQRTQQEDSAVYLCASSSSIGTGYEQYFGPGTRLTVT.

This clone was picked up a small number of times. This chain joins TRBV6-5 and TRBJ1-2; 10 bases line up with TRBD1. CDR1 is MNHEY, CDR2 SVGAGI, per germline. The CDR3 contains 14 residues. V lost 4 bases to trimming and J lost 5 bases; unmatched junction nucleotides: 4. The CDR3 reads CASSLTGQGYGYTF. The CDR3 coding sequence is TGTGCCAGCAGTTTAACGGGACAGGGGTATGGCTACACCTTC.

V gene TRBV28 combines with J gene TRBJ1-2, with D maybe TRBD1 (6 bases). The CDR3 length is 14 residues. From germline, CDR1 is MDHEN and CDR2 SYDVKM. V shed 4 bases and J shed 2 bases, with 11 bases lying between them. CDR3 protein: CASSSNRENYGYTF. The CDR3 nucleotides read TGTGCCAGCAGTTCCAACAGGGAAAACTATGGCTACACCTTC.

This chain uses TRBV19 with TRBJ2-1; D call uncertain. Germline CDR1 and CDR2: LNHDA and SQIVND (reference sequence). The CDR3 is 12 residues long. The germline V and J ends were trimmed by 3 bases and 9 bases, with 9 bases remaining between them. CDR3 nucleotide sequence: TGTGCCAGTAGTATCGCCTTGAGTGAGCAGTTCTTC. The encoded protein is CASSIALSEQFF.

V is TRBV15 and J is TRBJ1-5, with D tentatively TRBD1 (6 bases). Germline CDR1 LNHNV, CDR2 YYDKDF (reference sequence). V was clipped by 8 bases and J by 4 bases, with 12 bases between them. The CDR3 is 13 residues long. The CDR3 here is CATGRTVNQPQHF. The CDR3 DNA is TGTGCCACCGGCCGGACAGTTAATCAGCCCCAGCATTTT.

This clone was counted only a few times. The V and J genes are TRBV7-6 and TRBJ1-1; 7 nucleotides line up with TRBD1. Germline V gene data show CDR1 as SGHVS and CDR2 as FNYEAQ. After removal of 6 bases from V and 4 bases from J, the junction contained 14 bases not matched to a gene. This CDR3 has 16 residues. The CDR3 coding sequence is TGTGCCAGCAGTGCCACTTTAGACAGGGCCGGCACTGAAGCTTTCTTT. Translating it yields CASSATLDRAGTEAFF.

This clone turned up a few times. The rearrangement joins TRBV21-1 to TRBJ2-7; no DNA check was done on the table's D call, TRBD2. TRBV21-1 is recorded as a pseudogene. The CDR3 runs 13 residues. The DNA of the CDR3 is TGTGCCAGCAGCAAATCTTCCTCCTACGAGCAGTACTTC. Its translation is CASSKSSSYEQYF.

The chain couples TRBV7-9 to TRBJ1-3; D unresolved. Germline values: CDR1 SEHNR, CDR2 FQNEAQ (reference sequence). The CDR3 consists of 17 residues. V lost 4 bases and J 0 bases, leaving 16 bases between the germline ends. The CDR3 region is CASSWKLTARSGNTIYF. CDR3 DNA sequence: TGTGCCAGCAGCTGGAAACTTACAGCACGCTCTGGAAACACCATATATTTT.

The chain carries TRBV28 and TRBJ1-4, with TRBD1 matching over 10 bases. Germline V lookup: CDR1 MDHEN, CDR2 SYDVKM. The CDR3 is made up of 15 amino acids. V lost 5 bases to trimming and J lost 8 bases; unmatched junction nucleotides: 8. CDR3 sequence reads: CASSPPDRGGEKLFF. The CDR3 DNA reads as TGTGCCAGCAGTCCCCCGGACAGGGGGGGAGAAAAACTGTTTTTT.